These T cell receptor beta chains were read from a single sample in a study of blood T cell repertoires in COVID-19. Assay: immunoSEQ multiplex PCR; the TCRdb copy retains only in-frame clones and omits some. The sample yields 190,000 or so clones, approximately 87% seen once. Sequencing input: peripheral blood. The receptors shown here come from a man aged 60 to 69 who had recovered from COVID-19. The CDR3 runs from the conserved cysteine through the conserved F or W. D genes are given only for firm matches.

CDR3nt,CDR3aa,v_gene,j_gene,d_gene
TGTGCCAGTAGTGGAACGGGAGGGGCGTTCAGCAATCAGCCCCAGCATTTT,CASSGTGGAFSNQPQHF,TRBV19,TRBJ1-5,-
TGTGCCAGCAGCCCTGGACTAGCGGGAGGGGGGCAAGGAGATACGCAGTATTTT,CASSPGLAGGGQGDTQYF,TRBV3-1/TRBV3-2,TRBJ2-3,TRBD2
TGTGCCAGCAGTTCGCAACAGGGGCGAGGTGAAGCTTTCTTT,CASSSQQGRGEAFF,TRBV28,TRBJ1-1,TRBD1
TGTGCCAGCAGCTTGCCCACCAGCGGGGGGGCCACTTTGTCCTACAATGAGCAGTTCTTC,CASSLPTSGGATLSYNEQFF,TRBV3-1/TRBV3-2,TRBJ2-1,TRBD2
TGTGCCAGCAGTTTCAGGGGGACTGAAGCTTTCTTT,CASSFRGTEAFF,TRBV27,TRBJ1-1,TRBD1
TGTGCCACCAACAGGGGCACTGAAGCTTTCTTT,CATNRGTEAFF,TRBV28,TRBJ1-1,TRBD1
TGTGCCAGCAGTCCCCTGACGGGGGTTAATTCACCCCTCCACTTT,CASSPLTGVNSPLHF,TRBV9,TRBJ1-6,-
TGTGCCAGCAGCGCCCCTGGGGGACTACCCCACACCGGGGAGCTGTTTTTT,CASSAPGGLPHTGELFF,TRBV9,TRBJ2-2,TRBD2
TGTGCCTGGAGGTGGAGGGGCACTGAAGCTTTCTTT,CAWRWRGTEAFF,TRBV30,TRBJ1-1,-
TGTGCCAGCAGCGGCGGGTCGTTTAACTACGAGCAGTACTTC,CASSGGSFNYEQYF,TRBV5-4,TRBJ2-7,-
TGCAGCGTGAAGACAGGGGGCTGGTATGGCTACACCTTC,CSVKTGGWYGYTF,TRBV29-1,TRBJ1-2,TRBD1
TGTGCCAGTAGTATATCAGGGACAAACGAGCAGTACTTC,CASSISGTNEQYF,TRBV19,TRBJ2-7,-